The 20 T cell receptor beta chains below come from one sample, sequenced in a study of tumor-infiltrating lymphocytes in oesophageal squamous cell carcinoma (dated by TCRdb to the mid-2010s). The library relied on PCR. Sequencing took place on an Illumina HiSeq 2000. Starting from the raw public reads, TCRdb applied fastp trimming at Q25, assembled clones with MiXCR and retained in-frame beta chains. Every CDR3 protein is listed once, alongside the most common genes and DNA of its rows. Recorded for this sample are about 13,000 distinct CDR3 sequences; 51% of them occurred a single time. Of the sample, 9% to 14% is held by the ten largest clones. Source material: blood. These receptors all come from a female donor with esophageal squamous cell carcinoma.

This clonotype is medium-sized in the sample. The chain combines TRBV12-5 with TRBJ1-3; the match to TRBD1 covers 9 bases. Germline assignment: CDR1 LGHNT and CDR2 FRNRAP. The J segment lost 1 base and the V segment lost 8 bases, leaving 6 bases of the junction unmatched. The CDR3 runs 15 residues. CDR3 in amino acids: CASSKGQGSGNTIYF. As DNA, the CDR3 is TGTGCTAGTTCAAAAGGACAGGGGTCTGGAAACACCATATATTTT.

This clonotype has at least ten counts. The chain carries TRBV27 and TRBJ2-1, with TRBD2 matching over 15 bases. The V and J ends lost 6 bases and 9 bases, in that order; junction bases with no gene match: 12. The CDR3 length is 17 residues. In germline, CDR1 is MNHEY, CDR2 SMNVEV (reference sequence). CDR3 sequence: CASSGLAGGSGSVEQFF. The DNA for the CDR3 is TGTGCCAGCAGCGGACTAGCGGGAGGGAGTGGTAGTGTTGAGCAGTTCTTC.

This clonotype was detected once. This chain links TRBV11-2 with TRBJ2-2, with a possible D match to TRBD1 (5 bases). The CDR3 has 14 amino acids. The germline gives CDR1 SGHAT, CDR2 FQNNGV. The V end lost 5 bases, the J end lost 3 bases, and 10 bases lay between the germline ends. CDR3 region: CASSVQGYTGELFF. The DNA for the CDR3 is TGTGCCAGCAGCGTGCAGGGTTACACCGGGGAGCTGTTTTTT.

This clonotype was counted only a few times. The chain employs TRBV4-2 and TRBJ2-3; 7 positions match TRBD2. J lost 5 bases, V lost 0 bases, and 8 bases had no gene match. This CDR3 is 16 amino acids long. Per germline, CDR1 LGHNA and CDR2 YNFKEQ. The CDR3: CASSQDTGRRGDTQYF. The CDR3 DNA reads as TGTGCCAGCAGCCAAGATACCGGGAGGCGGGGAGATACGCAGTATTTT.

This clonotype showed up many times. The rearrangement joins TRBV10-3 to TRBJ2-3; 12 bases match TRBD2. CDR3 length equals 16 residues. V gave up 4 bases and J gave up 0 bases; unmatched junction bases: 2. The germline CDR1 and CDR2 sequences are ENHRY and SYGVKD. CDR3 protein: CAISGTSGTSTDTQYF. CDR3 nucleotides: TGTGCCATCAGTGGGACTAGCGGGACTAGCACAGATACGCAGTATTTT.

Worth noting for this clonotype: This may arise from a read error, as a much more abundant clone is one base away. The chain recombines TRBV6-1 with TRBJ2-5; D is unclear. This CDR3 has 16 amino acids. Trimming pared 6 bases from V and 11 bases from J, leaving 28 bases between. Germline V gives CDR1 MNHNS, CDR2 SASEGT. CDR3 loop: CASSSARASSYNEQYF. The CDR3 coding sequence is TGTGCCAGCAGCTCGGCTCGCGCCAGCTCCTACAATGAGCAGTACTTC.

This clonotype rates as medium-sized. The chain joins TRBV11-3 to TRBJ1-1, with 9 positions matching TRBD1. The CDR3 contains 15 residues. J lost 4 bases, V lost 1 base, and 4 bases had no gene match. CDR1 and CDR2 (germline): SGHNT, YENEEA. The CDR3 nucleotides are TGTGCCAGCAGCTTAGCTGGGACAGGGTCCACTGAAGCTTTCTTT. It codes for CASSLAGTGSTEAFF.

V and J are TRBV20-1 and TRBJ2-3; 9 positions agree with TRBD2. The better agreement between TRBJ2-1 and the DNA end casts doubt on the J call. The CDR3 contains 14 residues. From germline, CDR1 is DFQATT and CDR2 SNEGSKA (reference sequence). CDR3 amino acids: CSASSSGGYNEQFF. Here the CDR3 DNA reads TGCAGTGCTAGTTCCAGCGGGGGGTACAATGAGCAGTTCTTC.

The chain has TRBV12-3 or TRBV12-4 and TRBJ2-7; 7 bases align to TRBD2. The DNA end lines up better with TRBJ2-1; the J call may be wrong. The CDR3 spans 15 residues. This CDR3 reads CASSLRAGFYNEQFF. Written as DNA, the CDR3 is TGTGCCAGCAGTTTACGAGCGGGGTTCTACAATGAGCAGTTCTTC.

This clonotype occurred a few times. This sequence joins TRBV11-1 and TRBJ2-1; unclear D gene. The CDR3 loop spans 14 amino acids. Trimming shortened V by 5 bases and J by 0 bases, and 8 bases separated the two germline ends. Germline CDR1 and CDR2: SGHAT and FQDESV (reference sequence). The CDR3 spells CASSAVGSYNEQFF. The CDR3 bases are TGTGCCAGCAGCGCCGTAGGCTCCTACAATGAGCAGTTCTTC.

The chain joins TRBV10-2 to TRBJ2-5; TRBD1 agrees at 9 bases. Germline V gene data show CDR1 as WSHSY and CDR2 as SAAADI. V lost 3 bases and J lost 11; bases outside the gene matches: 13. The length of the CDR3 is 15 residues. CDR3 sequence: CASSDVGQGLGEQYF. CDR3 nucleotide sequence: TGCGCCAGCAGTGATGTGGGACAGGGATTGGGAGAGCAGTACTTC.

J is TRBJ2-3 and V is TRBV28; no clear D gene. The J call is doubtful: the DNA matches TRBJ2-7 better. The CDR3 totals 13 residues. Germline CDR1 reads MDHEN; CDR2 reads SYDVKM. The CDR3 is CASSPPVSYEQYF. Written as DNA, the CDR3 is TGTGCCAGCAGCCCTCCAGTATCCTACGAGCAGTACTTC.

The rearrangement links TRBV7-9 to TRBJ1-1; D gene ambiguous. Trimming cost V 0 bases and J 4 bases, with 9 bases left between them. This CDR3 has 14 residues. Germline V gene data show CDR1 as SEHNR and CDR2 as FQNEAQ (reference sequence). CDR3 region: CASSLALPGTEAFF. The CDR3 DNA follows: TGTGCCAGCAGCTTAGCCCTTCCGGGCACTGAAGCTTTCTTT.

The CDR3 reads CASSYRAGIQETQYF. The CDR3 DNA reads TGTGCCTCCTCTTACCGAGCGGGGATCCAAGAGACCCAGTACTTC. This sequence joins TRBV7-8 and TRBJ2-7; 7 bases align to TRBD2. The assigned J gene may be wrong: the sequence end matches TRBJ2-5 better. The CDR3 has 15 residues. In germline, CDR1 is SGHVS, CDR2 FQNEAQ.

The CDR3 DNA follows: TGTGCCAGCAGCTTAGGTATCACCGGGGAGCTGTTTTTT. Its protein is CASSLGITGELFF. This rearrangement joins TRBV7-9 to TRBJ2-2; D uncertain. V shed 1 base and J shed 4 bases, with 4 bases lying between them. The length of the CDR3 is 13 residues. In germline, CDR1 is SEHNR, CDR2 FQNEAQ (reference sequence).

This clonotype was detected ten times or more. The rearrangement joins TRBV20-1 to TRBJ2-5; D remains ambiguous. Germline V gene data show CDR1 as DFQATT and CDR2 as SNEGSKA (reference sequence). The V and J ends lost 3 bases and 4 bases respectively, with 12 bases between them. This CDR3 contains 13 residues. The CDR3 bases are TGCAGTGCTAGGAGTGGGCCCCGAGAGACCCAGTACTTC. Its protein is CSARSGPRETQYF.

This clonotype counts as medium-sized. The J gene is TRBJ2-2, the V gene TRBV7-6; 10 bases are shared with TRBD2. In germline, CDR1 is SGHVS, CDR2 FNYEAQ. V lost 1 base to trimming and J lost 4 bases; unmatched junction nucleotides: 6. This CDR3 is 17 amino acids long. CDR3 DNA: TGTGCCAGCAGCTTAGGAGCGGGAGGGCCGGGCACCGGGGAGCTGTTTTTT. As protein: CASSLGAGGPGTGELFF.

This clonotype is categorized as medium-sized. The chain is built from TRBV6-1 and TRBJ2-7; 9 bases line up with TRBD1. The CDR3 spans 15 residues. Unmatched junction bases numbered 8, after V lost 5 bases and J lost 3 bases. CDR1 MNHNS and CDR2 SASEGT come from the germline V gene. CDR3 amino acids: CASSTRQGGFYEQYF. The CDR3 bases are TGTGCCAGCAGTACCCGACAGGGGGGATTCTACGAGCAGTACTTC.

The rearrangement joins TRBV7-4 to TRBJ2-5; D unclear. V shed 8 bases and J shed 2 bases, with 9 bases lying between them. Germline V gene lookup returns CDR1 SGHVT and CDR2 SQSDAQ. This CDR3 region has 12 residues. This CDR3 reads CASCINQETQYF. The CDR3 nucleotides are TGTGCCAGCTGTATCAATCAAGAGACCCAGTACTTC.

The rearrangement uses TRBV10-1 and TRBJ2-5; D not certain. The assigned J gene may be wrong: the sequence end matches TRBJ2-7 better. The germline CDR1 and CDR2 sequences are WNHNN and SYGVQD (reference sequence). The CDR3 is 12 residues long. Here the CDR3 DNA reads TGCGCCAGCCAACCGAGGATTTACGAGCAGTACTTC. As protein: CASQPRIYEQYF.